A selection of T cell receptor beta chains follows, all from one sample in a study of blood T cell repertoires in COVID-19. Some clones are missing from TCRdb's copy, which holds only in-frame ones; the method was immunoSEQ multiplex PCR. The table shows around 380,000 clones, with approximately 87% occurring only once. Sequencing used PBMCs or T cells enriched from blood (not recorded which). These receptors were taken from a man younger than 40 who had recovered from COVID-19. CDR3s include the opening cysteine and the closing phenylalanine or tryptophan. The order of the fields is V gene, D gene, J gene, clone size, CDR3 DNA, CDR3 protein. A D gene is named only where the DNA matches it firmly. Clone size is given for some rows only: seen once, a few or many times, or a class if the clone is expanded.

>TRBV19|TRBD1|TRBJ1-5|.
TGTGCCAGTAGTATAGTCGGGACAGGCCGGAATCAGCCCCAGCATTTT
CASSIVGTGRNQPQHF
>TRBV6-5|.|TRBJ1-2|.
TGTGCCAGCAGGAAGCCCCCAGGCTATGGCTACACCTTC
CASRKPPGYGYTF
>TRBV3-1/TRBV3-2|TRBD2|TRBJ2-3|.
TGTGCCAGCAGCTCCGGGACTAGGCCCACAGATACGCAGTATTTT
CASSSGTRPTDTQYF
>TRBV13|.|TRBJ1-2|.
TGTGCCAGCAGCTCAGAGACAGAGATGGGAGGCTACACCTTC
CASSSETEMGGYTF
>TRBV11-2|TRBD1|TRBJ2-3|once
TGTGCCAGCAGCTGGGTACGACAGGGGGTAGGAGATACGCAGTATTTT
CASSWVRQGVGDTQYF
>TRBV4-3|TRBD2|TRBJ2-7|.
TGCGCCAGCAGCCAAGAATGGGAGGGTTACGAGCAGTACTTC
CASSQEWEGYEQYF
>TRBV15|.|TRBJ1-6|few
TGTGCCACCAGCAGAGATCCCGGGTTTCCCCTCCACTTT
CATSRDPGFPLHF
>TRBV6-2/TRBV6-3|.|TRBJ2-7|.
TGTGCCAGCAGTTACTCCCCTCTACGAGACAGGTCCTACGAGCAGTACTTC
CASSYSPLRDRSYEQYF
>TRBV11-1|.|TRBJ2-7|.
TGTGCCAGCAGCTTAGCCCGGGACACGGCATACGAGCAGTACTTC
CASSLARDTAYEQYF
>TRBV5-1|.|TRBJ1-2|.
TGCGCCAGCAGCTTGGACACGAAACCCCTCCCCAACTATGGCTACACCTTC
CASSLDTKPLPNYGYTF
>TRBV12-3/TRBV12-4|.|TRBJ1-2|.
TGTGCCAGCGGTCTAACCAACTATGGCTACACCTTC
CASGLTNYGYTF
>TRBV6-5|TRBD1|TRBJ1-1|.
TGTGCCAGCAGTTCCTACGGACAGGGGGCCAGTGAAGCTTTCTTT
CASSSYGQGASEAFF